This T cell receptor beta chain comes out of a study of relationships among human T cell subsets. From mRNA, alpha and beta CDR3 regions were amplified using semiquantitative ARM-PCR. Tagged nested gene-specific primers were used first, then communal superprimers amplified exponentially. Nested primers were removed by exonuclease before the second PCR round. In TCRdb, the multiplex PCR reads were re-called with MiXCR into one record per CDR3 protein. Seen here are more than 13,000 distinct CDR3 sequences, about 60% observed once, and the top ten hold under 2.5%. Germline-derived CDR1 and CDR2 are MDHEN and SYDVKM. V shed 10 bases, J shed 2 bases, and the junction held 6 bases outside the gene matches. The CDR3 totals 13 residues. Regulatory T cells were selected from positively selected CD4+ cells using anti-CD25 beads.

This chain joins TRBV28 and TRBJ2-7; 9 bases fit TRBD2. Material for sequencing was Tregs sorted from blood. This clonotype was sampled from a man aged 35-49 years in good health. Here the CDR3 DNA reads TGTGCCACCGGAAGCGGGAGGCCCTACGAGCAGTACTTC. Protein product: CATGSGRPYEQYF.